This is a list of T cell receptor beta chains from one sample in a study of shared clonotypes between healthy human individuals. Generated by immunoSEQ multiplex PCR, the TCRdb table keeps only in-frame clones and is missing some. Of approximately 1.5 million clones listed, approximately 98% are singletons. The sample was naive CD4+ T cells sorted from blood. The receptors originated from a man aged 30 to 39 in good health. Both conserved end residues are part of each CDR3. Fields, in order: J gene, D gene, V gene, clone size, CDR3 protein, CDR3 DNA. A D gene is named only where the DNA matches it firmly. Some rows have no size entry. The others give once, few or many, or a class for an expanded clone.

>TRBJ2-7|-|TRBV2|-
CASRKETYEQYF
TGTGCCAGCAGGAAAGAAACCTACGAGCAGTACTTC
>TRBJ2-1|-|TRBV2|-
CASSVRGLGGISYNEQFF
TGTGCCAGCAGTGTTCGCGGACTAGGGGGGATATCCTACAATGAGCAGTTCTTC
>TRBJ1-1|-|TRBV5-1|-
CASSLTLLGVNTEAFF
TGCGCCAGCAGCTTGACCCTGCTCGGGGTAAACACTGAAGCTTTCTTT
>TRBJ1-1|-|TRBV9|-
CASSVGLGDTEAFF
TGTGCCAGCAGCGTAGGTTTGGGGGACACTGAAGCTTTCTTT
>TRBJ2-7|TRBD2|TRBV28|-
CASRRGGGSYEQYF
TGTGCCAGCAGACGCGGGGGGGGCTCCTACGAGCAGTACTTC
>TRBJ2-7|TRBD2|TRBV18|-
CASSSLGKPGLAGLHEQYF
TGTGCCAGCTCGTCCTTGGGGAAACCGGGACTAGCGGGACTCCACGAGCAGTACTTC
>TRBJ2-1|TRBD1|TRBV18|-
CASSPVGQGAYNEQFF
TGTGCCAGCTCACCTGTAGGACAGGGGGCTTACAATGAGCAGTTCTTC
>TRBJ2-7|TRBD2|TRBV6-5|-
CASSELAGEQYF
TGTGCCAGCAGCGAACTAGCGGGAGAGCAGTACTTC
>TRBJ2-1|TRBD2|TRBV5-6|-
CASSPTGHRRDYYNEQFF
TGTGCCAGCAGCCCTACGGGGCACCGCCGGGACTACTACAATGAGCAGTTCTTC
>TRBJ1-4|TRBD1|TRBV5-1|-
CASRIGRGQGTNEKLFF
TGCGCCAGCAGGATCGGCAGGGGGCAGGGAACTAATGAAAAACTGTTTTTT
>TRBJ2-1|-|TRBV5-4|once
CASSAPRGNEQFF
TGTGCCAGCAGCGCACCGCGGGGCAATGAGCAGTTCTTC
>TRBJ2-5|-|TRBV28|-
CATLRLGGAETQYF
TGTGCCACCCTACGACTTGGAGGGGCAGAGACCCAGTACTTC
>TRBJ2-1|TRBD2|TRBV5-1|-
CASSRGLAGAGNEQFF
TGCGCCAGCAGCCGCGGACTAGCGGGAGCCGGTAATGAGCAGTTCTTC
>TRBJ2-7|TRBD1|TRBV6-5|once
CASKTVGQGYYEQYF
TGTGCCAGCAAAACGGTCGGACAGGGATACTACGAGCAGTACTTC
>TRBJ1-1|-|TRBV7-3|-
CASSRDPKWNTEAFF
TGTGCCAGCAGCCGGGACCCCAAATGGAACACTGAAGCTTTCTTT
>TRBJ1-1|-|TRBV6-6|-
CALSRGRVVTEAFF
TGTGCCCTCTCACGCGGCAGGGTTGTCACTGAAGCTTTCTTT
>TRBJ2-5|-|TRBV7-9|-
CASSLARGSEETQYF
TGTGCCAGCAGCTTAGCCCGGGGGAGCGAAGAGACCCAGTACTTC
>TRBJ2-7|-|TRBV5-1|-
CASSLVGGTSYEQYF
TGCGCCAGCAGCTTGGTTGGAGGGACCTCCTACGAGCAGTACTTC
>TRBJ1-2|-|TRBV28|-
CASSLLLDGYTF
TGTGCCAGCAGTTTGCTCCTAGATGGCTACACCTTC
>TRBJ2-1|-|TRBV10-3|-
CAIRDSGYNEQFF
TGTGCCATCAGGGATAGCGGCTACAATGAGCAGTTCTTC
>TRBJ2-2|-|TRBV7-3|-
CASSLTVSGPGELFF
TGTGCCAGCAGCTTAACGGTTTCCGGTCCCGGGGAGCTGTTTTTT
>TRBJ2-1|-|TRBV10-1|-
CASSPSVGGSNEQFF
TGCGCCAGCAGCCCCAGTGTCGGGGGATCCAATGAGCAGTTCTTC
>TRBJ2-7|TRBD2|TRBV6-5|-
CASSRTSSYEQYF
TGTGCCAGCAGCCGGACTAGTTCCTACGAGCAGTACTTC
>TRBJ2-7|-|TRBV10-3|-
CAISTFDEQYF
TGTGCCATCAGTACTTTCGACGAGCAGTACTTC
>TRBJ1-2|-|TRBV11-2|-
CASSESLNYGYTF
TGTGCCAGCAGCGAATCCTTGAACTATGGCTACACCTTC
>TRBJ2-1|-|TRBV2|-
CASRKDGVGEQFF
TGTGCCAGCCGAAAAGATGGCGTTGGTGAGCAGTTCTTC
>TRBJ2-1|-|TRBV18|-
CASSPPSYNEQFF
TGTGCCAGCTCACCGCCTTCCTACAATGAGCAGTTCTTC
>TRBJ2-7|-|TRBV2|once
CASSEEGLGDEQYF
TGTGCCAGCAGTGAGGAGGGCTTAGGGGACGAGCAGTACTTC
>TRBJ1-1|-|TRBV7-9|once
CASSSTHRTFGTSEAFF
TGTGCCAGCAGCTCCACCCACAGGACCTTCGGGACGTCTGAAGCTTTCTTT
>TRBJ1-2|TRBD1|TRBV29-1|-
CSVDRGGGYGYTF
TGCAGCGTTGATCGAGGGGGCGGCTATGGCTACACCTTC
>TRBJ2-2|-|TRBV4-1|-
CASSQVPGPAFTGELFF
TGCGCCAGCAGCCAAGTCCCAGGGCCAGCTTTCACCGGGGAGCTGTTTTTT
>TRBJ1-5|-|TRBV12-2|-
CASRLSPGPYSNQPQHF
TGTGCAAGTCGCTTATCACCGGGACCCTATAGCAATCAGCCCCAGCATTTT
>TRBJ2-1|-|TRBV29-1|-
CSVVRGISSYNEQFF
TGCAGCGTTGTGAGAGGAATTAGCTCCTACAATGAGCAGTTCTTC
>TRBJ2-2|TRBD1|TRBV5-1|-
CASSQGANTGELFF
TGCGCCAGCAGCCAGGGGGCTAACACCGGGGAGCTGTTTTTT
>TRBJ2-3|TRBD2|TRBV27|-
CASSFGLAGVNTQYF
TGTGCCAGCAGTTTCGGACTAGCGGGAGTAAATACGCAGTATTTT
>TRBJ2-2|-|TRBV7-9|-
CASSLGSGVATGELFF
TGTGCCAGCAGCTTAGGGTCGGGAGTAGCCACCGGGGAGCTGTTTTTT